One TCR beta chain is described in this entry. The antigen remains undetermined. This beta chain lies outside the target of a library built for alpha chains; its clone size means little. Using its own MiXCR run on the 5' RACE reads, TCRdb lists one record per CDR3 protein. The sample shows about 1,500 distinct CDR3 sequences, about 10% of them seen only once. The germline gives CDR1 LNHDA, CDR2 SQIVND (reference sequence). CDR3 length equals 15 residues. With 3 bases removed from V and 12 bases from J, the gap between germline ends came to 21 bases. This record belongs to a study of spatial heterogeneity in lung cancer. The study's findings and limits: Tumors with more nonsynonymous mutations had more expanded intratumoral alpha and beta TCRs. When ubiquitous and regional expanded TCRs were counted, their numbers tracked ubiquitous and regional nonsynonymous mutations, respectively.

Time point specified: sample taken at primary tumor resection. Samples were donated by 72 untreated early-stage non-small cell lung cancer patients. Frozen PBMC, nontumor lung or tumor provided whole RNA, which was sequenced unsorted. This chain connects TRBV19 to TRBJ2-1, with D unclear. This clonotype was obtained from a female donor with early-stage non-small cell lung cancer. The sequences come from lung tumor tissue, collected at surgery. CDR3 amino acids: CASSIRSSVGESQFF. CDR3 sequence (DNA): TGTGCCAGTAGTATTCGGTCGTCGGTCGGTGAATCGCAGTTCTTC. The full variable domain, with the rest looked up from reference TRBV19 and TRBJ2-1, is DGGITQSPKYLFRKEGQNVTLSCEQNLNHDAMYWYRQDPGQGLRLIYYSQIVNDFQKGDIAEGYSVSREKKESFPLTVTSAQKNPTAFYLCASSIRSSVGESQFFGPGTRLTVL.